The 31 T cell receptor beta chains reported below all come from one sample, sequenced in a study of PD-1 blockade in classical Hodgkin lymphoma. Indicated time point: cycle 4 day 1 (C4D1), after 5 to 7 weeks of nivolumab. All patients relapsed after autologous stem cell transplantation, and brentuximab vedotin exposure varied. Repertoires were generated with immunoSEQ multiplex PCR, while TCRdb's copy carries only in-frame clones and drops some. The sample holds some 110,000 clones, roughly 87% seen once. Specimen: peripheral blood mononuclear cells (PBMCs), collected before the fourth cycle of nivolumab. The receptors stem from a human donor with classical Hodgkin lymphoma.

This clone was seen only once. The V and J genes are TRBV15 and TRBJ2-5; possibly TRBD1 or TRBD2 for D (6 bases each). The V and J ends lost 1 base and 5 bases respectively, with 20 bases between them. The CDR3 totals 17 residues. Per germline, CDR1 LNHNV and CDR2 YYDKDF (reference sequence). As DNA, the CDR3 is TGTGCCACCAGCAGAGCCCTGCTGGTCGGGGGCGGGGAGACCCAGTACTTC. The encoded protein is CATSRALLVGGGETQYF.

The V call is TRBV10-3, the J call TRBJ2-7; a weak D match, TRBD2 (7 bases). Trimming cost V 3 bases and J 0 bases, with 15 bases left between them. Germline assignment: CDR1 ENHRY and CDR2 SYGVKD. The CDR3 contains 16 residues. The CDR3 DNA reads as TGTGCCATCAGTGAACCGGGGGGCGTCAACTCCTACGAGCAGTACTTC. Translated: CAISEPGGVNSYEQYF.

For the CDR3, the DNA is TGTGCCAGCAGCGTTGGGGACCTGAACACTGAAGCTTTCTTT. Translation gives CASSVGDLNTEAFF. The J gene is TRBJ1-1, the V gene TRBV9, with TRBD1 as a possible D gene (5 bases). Germline V gene sequence: CDR1 SGDLS, CDR2 YYNGEE. The CDR3 runs to 14 residues. V was pared by 2 bases and J by 0 bases, with 8 bases between.

This clone came up a few times. V gene TRBV7-6 combines with J gene TRBJ2-1, with D unresolved. The germline V gene encodes CDR1 SGHVS and CDR2 FNYEAQ. Trimming shortened V by 1 base and J by 0 bases, and 19 bases separated the two germline ends. The CDR3 runs to 19 residues. CDR3 in amino acids: CASSLGSGGRPFSYNEQFF. CDR3 nucleotide sequence: TGTGCCAGCAGCTTAGGTTCGGGTGGTCGGCCCTTCTCCTACAATGAGCAGTTCTTC.

This clone occurred once. The gene calls are TRBV7-9 and TRBJ1-2; TRBD1 agrees at 11 bases. Trimming removed 5 bases from V and 4 bases from J; junction bases left unmatched: 9. This CDR3 contains 16 residues. Germline loops: CDR1 SEHNR, CDR2 FQNEAQ (reference sequence). Here the CDR3 DNA reads TGTGCCAGCAGCCCCGACCGGACAGGGGGCGTCTATGGCTACACCTTC. Residues: CASSPDRTGGVYGYTF.

The genes are TRBV21-1 and TRBJ1-1; the D call in the table, TRBD1, was not verified against the DNA. TRBV21-1 is a recognized pseudogene. The CDR3 covers 15 residues. The CDR3, as DNA: TGTGCCAGCTACGACCGACAGGGTACGGACACTGAAGCTTTCTTT. This sequence encodes CASYDRQGTDTEAFF.

This chain uses TRBV15 with TRBJ1-4; weak D call: TRBD1 (5 bases). Per germline, CDR1 LNHNV and CDR2 YYDKDF (reference sequence). Deletions cut 3 bases from V and 8 bases from J, with 19 bases between. The length of the CDR3 is 16 residues. This CDR3 reads CATSRPQGRRGEKLFF. The DNA for the CDR3 is TGTGCCACCAGCAGGCCCCAGGGCCGGCGGGGGGAAAAACTGTTTTTT.

The rearrangement links TRBV28 to TRBJ2-5; no reliable D call. Germline CDR1 is MDHEN and CDR2 is SYDVKM. The CDR3 extends over 15 amino acids. Between the trimmed V and J ends, which lost 2 bases and 11 bases, there was a span of 21 bases. In DNA form, the CDR3 reads TGTGCCAGCAGTTTAGCTACGCTGACGGTTGGTGCACAGTACTTC. This encodes CASSLATLTVGAQYF. Full variable domain (rest looked up from reference TRBV28 and TRBJ2-5): DVKVTQSSRYLVKRTGEKVFLECVQDMDHENMFWYRQDPGLGLRLIYFSYDVKMKEKGDIPEGYSVSREKKERFSLILESASTNQTSMYLCASSLATLTVGAQYFGPGTRLLVL.

J is TRBJ1-1 and V is TRBV27, with 12 bases that match TRBD1. CDR1 MNHEY and CDR2 SMNVEV come from the germline V gene (reference sequence). This CDR3 spans 15 amino acids. The ends lost 5 bases at V and 5 bases at J; junction bases unmatched: 6. The CDR3 loop is CASSTGQGARTEAFF. In DNA form, the CDR3 reads TGTGCCAGCAGTACGGGACAGGGGGCGAGGACTGAAGCTTTCTTT.

V and J are TRBV27 and TRBJ1-5; D remains ambiguous. The CDR3 sequence is 13 residues long. Germline CDR1 MNHEY, CDR2 SMNVEV (reference sequence). The V end was cut by 8 bases, the J end by 5 bases, with 13 bases between. The DNA for the CDR3 is TGTGCCAGCGGAGACGGGAAGTATCAGCCCCAGCATTTT. This encodes CASGDGKYQPQHF.

The chain carries TRBV25-1 and TRBJ1-4, with TRBD1 identical over 7 bases. This CDR3 has 16 residues. Germline CDR1 is MGHDK and CDR2 is SYGVNS. With V trimmed by 2 bases and J by 4 bases, 7 bases remained unmatched. The CDR3 DNA reads as TGTGCCAGCAGTGAACTTCCGGGACAGAATAATGAAAAACTGTTTTTT. This gives the protein CASSELPGQNNEKLFF. Using reference TRBV25-1 and TRBJ1-4 for the parts outside the CDR3, the full variable domain is EADIYQTPRYLVIGTGKKITLECSQTMGHDKMYWYQQDPGMELHLIHYSYGVNSTEKGDLSSESTVSRIRTEHFPLTLESARPSHTSQYLCASSELPGQNNEKLFFGSGTQLSVL.

The V call is TRBV9, the J call TRBJ1-1; no clear D. Looked up from germline, CDR1 is SGDLS and CDR2 is YYNGEE. There are 13 residues in the CDR3. Trimming stripped 0 bases from V and 5 bases from J, with 8 bases between. The CDR3 DNA sequence: TGTGCCAGCAGCGTAGCTTACGGGACTGAAGCTTTCTTT. This codes for CASSVAYGTEAFF.

This clone showed up just once. J is TRBJ1-4 and V is TRBV18; 7 bases align to TRBD1. J lost 0 bases, V lost 0 bases, and 4 bases had no gene match. The CDR3 extends over 17 amino acids. Germline V lookup: CDR1 KGHSH, CDR2 LQKENI. This chain's CDR3 is CASSPPAQGATNEKLFF. In DNA form, the CDR3 reads TGTGCCAGCTCACCACCGGCCCAGGGGGCAACTAATGAAAAACTGTTTTTT.

The J gene is TRBJ1-5, the V gene TRBV19; D is possibly TRBD1 (5 bases). Germline V lookup: CDR1 LNHDA, CDR2 SQIVND (reference sequence). The CDR3 is made up of 15 amino acids. The germline V and J ends were trimmed by 4 bases and 4 bases, with 14 bases remaining between them. The DNA of the CDR3 is TGTGCCAGTAGTAAAATCGACAGATATAATCAGCCCCAGCATTTT. Translated, it gives CASSKIDRYNQPQHF.

The chain combines TRBV7-6 with TRBJ2-2, with 11 bases that match TRBD2. The V gene end was trimmed by 3 bases and the J gene end by 4 bases; junction bases not matched to a gene: 13. Germline loops: CDR1 SGHVS, CDR2 FNYEAQ. The CDR3 totals 19 residues. CDR3: CASSLGGLAGGGRTGELFF. The CDR3 nucleotides are TGTGCCAGCAGCTTGGGTGGTCTAGCGGGAGGAGGACGCACCGGGGAGCTGTTTTTT.

This clone was recorded only once. The chain recombines TRBV30 with TRBJ1-4; 8 nucleotides match TRBD1. The V and J ends lost 2 bases and 2 bases, in that order; junction bases with no gene match: 13. From germline, CDR1 is GTSNPN and CDR2 SVGIG (reference sequence). CDR3 size: 18 residues. The CDR3 DNA reads TGTGCCTGGAGTCGGGACAGGAACCTCCGTCGGACTAATGAAAAACTGTTTTTT. This sequence encodes CAWSRDRNLRRTNEKLFF.

In DNA, the CDR3 is TGTGCCAGCAGCTCCGGACAGGGCGGCTATGGCTACACCTTC. Protein product: CASSSGQGGYGYTF. This chain uses TRBV5-4 with TRBJ1-2; 8 bases agree with TRBD1. V gave up 3 bases and J gave up 4 bases; unmatched junction bases: 5. Germline loops: CDR1 SGHNT, CDR2 YYREEE (reference sequence). The CDR3 extends over 14 amino acids.

J is TRBJ2-3 and V is TRBV7-2, with TRBD2 as a possible D gene (6 bases). Germline V gene data show CDR1 as SGHTA and CDR2 as FQGNSA. The CDR3 is 17 residues long. V lost 5 bases and J 2 bases, leaving 20 bases between the germline ends. CDR3 DNA: TGTGCCAGCAGCGAAGGGGTTGGCGGAGGGTTCACAGATACGCAGTATTTT. Translating it yields CASSEGVGGGFTDTQYF.

The chain has TRBV15 and TRBJ2-2; 7 bases map to TRBD1. The V segment lost 1 base and the J segment 3 bases; nucleotides outside the gene matches: 2. CDR1 is LNHNV and CDR2 is YYDKDF in the germline V gene (reference sequence). The CDR3 has 15 residues. In DNA form, the CDR3 reads TGTGCCACCAGCAGAGGGACAGGCGACACCGGGGAGCTGTTTTTT. As protein: CATSRGTGDTGELFF.

V gene TRBV7-9 combines with J gene TRBJ2-7, with 8 bases that match TRBD1. The germline CDR1 and CDR2 sequences are SEHNR and FQNEAQ (reference sequence). This CDR3 has 14 amino acids. Trimming removed 4 bases from V and 6 bases from J; junction bases left unmatched: 8. As DNA, the CDR3 is TGTGCCAGCAGCTCGCCGACAGGGGTACCCGAGCAGTACTTC. Its translation is CASSSPTGVPEQYF.

The chain joins TRBV4-3 to TRBJ2-3, with a possible D match to TRBD1 (6 bases). Trimming removed 5 bases from V and 4 bases from J, with 25 bases in between. In germline, CDR1 is LGHNA, CDR2 YSLEER. The CDR3 is made up of 18 amino acids. In nucleotides, the CDR3 is TGCGCCAGCAGCGAGGAGACCGGGACAACCTTAGTCCCAGATACGCAGTATTTT. Residues: CASSEETGTTLVPDTQYF.

V gene TRBV7-9 combines with J gene TRBJ1-1; D ambiguous. This CDR3 comprises 17 residues. The V end lost 3 bases, the J end lost 4 bases, and 21 bases lay between the germline ends. CDR1 is SEHNR and CDR2 is FQNEAQ in the germline V gene (reference sequence). CDR3 protein: CASSFLRGVEVRTEAFF. In nucleotides, the CDR3 is TGTGCCAGCAGCTTTTTGCGAGGAGTGGAGGTTCGCACTGAAGCTTTCTTT.

The chain links TRBV29-1 to TRBJ2-1; 9 bases fit TRBD2. This CDR3 spans 17 amino acids. V was pared by 3 bases and J by 1 base, with 10 bases of the junction left unmatched. Germline lookup yields CDR1 SQVTM and CDR2 ANQGSEA. The DNA of the CDR3 is TGCAGCGTTGATAAGAGTGGTCTAGCGGGATCCTACAATGAGCAGTTCTTC. It specifies CSVDKSGLAGSYNEQFF.

The rearrangement links TRBV27 to TRBJ1-1; D is uncertain. The CDR3 loop spans 11 amino acids. The V and J ends lost 3 bases and 9 bases respectively, with 8 bases between them. Germline V lookup: CDR1 MNHEY, CDR2 SMNVEV (reference sequence). CDR3 sequence reads: CASSFGRKAFF. For the CDR3, the DNA is TGTGCCAGCAGTTTCGGCAGAAAAGCTTTCTTT.

This clone appeared a few times. The chain links TRBV20-1 to TRBJ1-4; D remains ambiguous. CDR3 length: 11 amino acids. Germline CDR1 and CDR2: DFQATT and SNEGSKA (reference sequence). With 3 bases removed from V and 8 bases from J, the gap between germline ends came to 7 bases. CDR3 DNA sequence: TGCAGTGCTAGTGCAGAGGAAAAACTGTTTTTT. It specifies CSASAEEKLFF.

This chain connects TRBV5-1 to TRBJ2-6; no definite D call. Germline CDR1 and CDR2: SGHRS and YFSETQ. The CDR3 is 15 residues long. The V end was cut by 0 bases, the J end by 0 bases, with 4 bases between. CDR3 amino acids: CASSLGNSGANVLTF. The DNA of the CDR3 is TGCGCCAGCAGCTTGGGTAACTCTGGGGCCAACGTCCTGACTTTC.

This chain connects TRBV7-2 to TRBJ2-7; D gene uncertain. Trimming stripped 3 bases from V and 4 bases from J, with 13 bases between. Germline lookup yields CDR1 SGHTA and CDR2 FQGNSA. The CDR3 is 14 amino acids. The CDR3 loop reads CASSLGFVGYEQYF. The CDR3 nucleotides read TGTGCCAGCAGCTTGGGGTTCGTGGGGTACGAGCAGTACTTC.

The chain recombines TRBV30 with TRBJ2-3; D may match TRBD1 or TRBD2 (5 bases each). With 8 bases removed from V and 0 bases from J, the gap between germline ends came to 12 bases. The CDR3 totals 13 residues. The germline V gene encodes CDR1 GTSNPN and CDR2 SVGIG (reference sequence). The CDR3 here is CAREGLSTDTQYF. The CDR3 region has the DNA TGTGCCCGTGAGGGGCTTAGCACAGATACGCAGTATTTT. The full variable domain, completed using reference TRBV30 and TRBJ2-3, is SQTIHQWPATLVQPVGSPLSLECTVEGTSNPNLYWYRQAAGRGLQLLFYSVGIGQISSEVPQNLSASRPQDRQFILSSKKLLLSDSGFYLCAREGLSTDTQYFGPGTRLTVL.

CDR3 amino acids: CASSQEGRGRQVSGNTIYF. Here the CDR3 DNA reads TGCGCCAGCAGCCAAGAGGGGAGGGGACGGCAGGTCTCTGGAAACACCATATATTTT. The chain has TRBV4-1 and TRBJ1-3, with a tentative D call TRBD1 (5 bases). Germline lookup yields CDR1 MGHRA and CDR2 YSYEKL. The CDR3 length is 19 residues. Trimming stripped 0 bases from V and 0 bases from J, with 18 bases between.

The gene calls are TRBV27 and TRBJ2-7, with 12 nucleotides matching TRBD2. Trimming at V came to 10 bases and at J to 4 bases, leaving 8 bases not matched to a gene. Per the germline V gene, CDR1 is MNHEY and CDR2 is SMNVEV (reference sequence). The CDR3 covers 14 residues. For the CDR3, the DNA is TGTGCCACCAAGACTAGCGGGAGCCGGTACGAGCAGTACTTC. Its protein product is CATKTSGSRYEQYF.

This chain connects TRBV11-3 to TRBJ2-3, with 11 bases lining up with TRBD2. The trim removed 2 bases at V and 3 bases at J, leaving 7 bases unmatched. In germline, CDR1 is SGHNT, CDR2 YENEEA. The CDR3 length is 17 residues. CDR3 in DNA: TGTGCCAGCAGCTTAAGTCTCCTAGCGGGAGGAACAGATACGCAGTATTTT. Protein sequence: CASSLSLLAGGTDTQYF.